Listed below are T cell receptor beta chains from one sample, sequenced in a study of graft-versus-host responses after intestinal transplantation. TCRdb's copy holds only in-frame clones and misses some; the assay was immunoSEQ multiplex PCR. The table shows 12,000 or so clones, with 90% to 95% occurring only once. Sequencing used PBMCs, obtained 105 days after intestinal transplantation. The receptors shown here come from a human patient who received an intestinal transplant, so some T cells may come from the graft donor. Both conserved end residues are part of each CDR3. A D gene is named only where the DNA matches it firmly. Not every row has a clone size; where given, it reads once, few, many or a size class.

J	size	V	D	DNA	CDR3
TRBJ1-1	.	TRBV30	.	TGTGCCTGGAGTGTAATCGTAGCAGGTAACACTGAAGCTTTCTTT	CAWSVIVAGNTEAFF
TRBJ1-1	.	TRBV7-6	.	TGTGCCAGCAAGGCGGGGGGGAACACTGAAGCTTTCTTT	CASKAGGNTEAFF
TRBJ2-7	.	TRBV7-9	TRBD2	TGTGCCAGCAGCCCATACGGGACTAGCCAATCCTACGAGCAGTACTTC	CASSPYGTSQSYEQYF
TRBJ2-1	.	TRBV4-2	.	TGTGCCAGCAGCCAGATGGACCACCGGGCTGAGCAGTTCTTC	CASSQMDHRAEQFF
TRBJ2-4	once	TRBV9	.	TGTGCCAGCAGCCCAGCGGGCAGCGACATTCAGTACTTC	CASSPAGSDIQYF
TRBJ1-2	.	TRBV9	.	TGTGCCAGCACCCTAGAGGGGATTAACTATGGCTACACCTTC	CASTLEGINYGYTF
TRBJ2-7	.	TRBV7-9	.	TGTGCCAGCAGCTTAGCGCCGGGCTACGAGCAGTACTTC	CASSLAPGYEQYF
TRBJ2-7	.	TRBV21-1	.	TGTGCCAGCAGCAATGGGGGCTACGAGCAGTACTTC	CASSNGGYEQYF
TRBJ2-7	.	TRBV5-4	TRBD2	TGTGCCAGCAGATCTAGCGGGGGGGCCTACGAGCAGTACTTC	CASRSSGGAYEQYF
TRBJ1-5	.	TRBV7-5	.	TGTGTCAGAAGCTTAATCCCTTGGAACGGTCAGCCCCAGCATTTT	CVRSLIPWNGQPQHF
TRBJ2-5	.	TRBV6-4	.	TGTGCCGGGCTCCAAGAGACCCAGTACTTC	CAGLQETQYF
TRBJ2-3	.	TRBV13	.	TGTGCCAGCAGCTTATACGCGGGGAAGGGCCGCACAGATACGCAGTATTTT	CASSLYAGKGRTDTQYF
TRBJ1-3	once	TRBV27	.	TGTGCCAGCAGAGGAAGCGGGAGAAACACCATATATTTT	CASRGSGRNTIYF
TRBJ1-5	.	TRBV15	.	TGTGCCACCAGCGAAGACAGGAATCAGCCCCAGCATTTT	CATSEDRNQPQHF
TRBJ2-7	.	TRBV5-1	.	TGCGCCAGCAGCTTGGACAGGGTAGGCAACGAGCAGTACTTC	CASSLDRVGNEQYF
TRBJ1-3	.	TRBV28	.	TGTGCCAGCAGTTCCCCTGGGCCGACTAGAGGAAACACCATATATTTT	CASSSPGPTRGNTIYF
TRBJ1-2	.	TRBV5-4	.	TGTGCCAGCAGCCCAGGACACATAGCCTATGGCTACACCTTC	CASSPGHIAYGYTF
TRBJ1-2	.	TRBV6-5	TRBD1	TGTGCCAGCAGTTACTCGAGGCAGGGGGACTATGGCTACACCTTC	CASSYSRQGDYGYTF
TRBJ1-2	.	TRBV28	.	TGTGCCAGCAGTTTAACGGGGGCGTCTGGCTACACCTTC	CASSLTGASGYTF
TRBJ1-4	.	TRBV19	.	TGTGCCAGTAGTATAGGTCGGGTCAGGGATAATGAAAAACTGTTTTTT	CASSIGRVRDNEKLFF
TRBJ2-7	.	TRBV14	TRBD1	TGTGCCAGCAGCGAGGGACAGGGGGCGTACGAGCAGTACTTC	CASSEGQGAYEQYF
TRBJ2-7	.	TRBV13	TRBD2	TGTGCCAGCAGCAAGGGTCCTGTAGTGGGGGAGGGCGACTACGAGCAGTACTTC	CASSKGPVVGEGDYEQYF
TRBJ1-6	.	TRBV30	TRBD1	TGTGCCTCTTCGGACAGGGGGCAAGCACCCCTCCACTTT	CASSDRGQAPLHF
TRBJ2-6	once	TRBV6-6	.	TGTGCCAGCAGACTCTCTGGGGCCAACGTCCTGACTTTC	CASRLSGANVLTF
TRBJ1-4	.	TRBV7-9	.	TGTGCCAGCAGCTTATCGGGGGGTAGTGAAAAACTGTTTTTT	CASSLSGGSEKLFF
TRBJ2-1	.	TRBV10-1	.	TGCGCCAGCAGTAAGAATGAGCAGTTCTTC	CASSKNEQFF
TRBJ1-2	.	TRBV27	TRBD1	TGTGCCAGCAGCGAAACGGTAACAGGGGGCGGGGATGGCTACACCTTC	CASSETVTGGGDGYTF
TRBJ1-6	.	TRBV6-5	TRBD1	TGTGCCAGCGGCCGACCAGGGGGCAATAATTCACCCCTCCACTTT	CASGRPGGNNSPLHF
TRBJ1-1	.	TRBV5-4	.	TGTGCCAGCAGCTTATCTACTGAAGCTTTCTTT	CASSLSTEAFF
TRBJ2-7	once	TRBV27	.	TGTGCCAGCAGTTTATCCCCAGTTGAAGCAACCTACGAGCAGTACTTC	CASSLSPVEATYEQYF
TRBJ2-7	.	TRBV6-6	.	TGTGCCAGCGGGAGCACCTACGAGCAGTACTTC	CASGSTYEQYF
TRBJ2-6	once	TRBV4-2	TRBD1	TGTGCCAGCAGCCAAGCCGACAGGGCTGGGGCCAACGTCCTGACTTTC	CASSQADRAGANVLTF
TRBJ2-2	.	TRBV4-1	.	TGCGCCAGCAGCCAACTTACCGGGACGAGCACCGGGGAGCTGTTTTTT	CASSQLTGTSTGELFF
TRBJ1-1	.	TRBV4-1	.	TGCGCCAGCAGCCATGCTTACGGGACCACTGAAGCTTTCTTT	CASSHAYGTTEAFF
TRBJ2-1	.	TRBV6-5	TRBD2	TGTGCCAGCAGTTACTTACTAGCGGGACCAGAGAATGAGCAGTTCTTC	CASSYLLAGPENEQFF
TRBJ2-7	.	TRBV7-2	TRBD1	TGTGCCAGCAGCTTAGATGGGACAGGGGATGGCGAGCAGTACTTC	CASSLDGTGDGEQYF
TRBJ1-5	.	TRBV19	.	TGTGTTGCGACGGCATCGAGCAATCAGCCCCAGCATTTT	CVATASSNQPQHF
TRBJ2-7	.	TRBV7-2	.	TGTGCCAGCAGTACCCGGGGAACCTACGAGCAGTACTTC	CASSTRGTYEQYF
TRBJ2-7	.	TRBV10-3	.	TGTGCCATCAGTGAGTCGGCAGGGCGAGACTACGAGCAGTACTTC	CAISESAGRDYEQYF
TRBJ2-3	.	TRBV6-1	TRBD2	TGTGCCAGCAGTGACGGGACTAGCGGGAGCACAGATACGCAGTATTTT	CASSDGTSGSTDTQYF
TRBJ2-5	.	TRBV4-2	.	TGTGCCAGCAGCCAAGTTGGGTCATGGGGTCGTTCACAAGAGACCCAGTACTTC	CASSQVGSWGRSQETQYF
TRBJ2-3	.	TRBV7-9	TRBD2	TGTGCCAGCAGCTCCGGACTAGCGGGAGATACGCAGTATTTT	CASSSGLAGDTQYF
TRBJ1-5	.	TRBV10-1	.	TGCGCCAGCAGGTGGGGACGTAGCAATCAGCCCCAGCATTTT	CASRWGRSNQPQHF